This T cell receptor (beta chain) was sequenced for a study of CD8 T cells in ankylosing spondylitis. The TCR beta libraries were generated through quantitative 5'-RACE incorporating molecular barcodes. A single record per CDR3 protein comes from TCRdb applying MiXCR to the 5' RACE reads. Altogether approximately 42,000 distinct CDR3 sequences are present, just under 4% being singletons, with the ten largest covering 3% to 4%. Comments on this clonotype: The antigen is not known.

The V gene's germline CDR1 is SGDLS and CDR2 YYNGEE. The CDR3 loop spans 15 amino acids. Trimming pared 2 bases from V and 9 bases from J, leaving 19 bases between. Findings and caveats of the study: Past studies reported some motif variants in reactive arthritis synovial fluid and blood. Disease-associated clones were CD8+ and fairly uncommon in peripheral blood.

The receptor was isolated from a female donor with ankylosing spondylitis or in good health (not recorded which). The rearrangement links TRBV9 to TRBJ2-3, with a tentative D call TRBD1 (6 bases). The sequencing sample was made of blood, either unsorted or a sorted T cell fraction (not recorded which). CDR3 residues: CASSVRAGARGTQYF. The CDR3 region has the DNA TGTGCCAGCAGCGTCAGGGCAGGGGCGCGCGGCACGCAGTATTTT.